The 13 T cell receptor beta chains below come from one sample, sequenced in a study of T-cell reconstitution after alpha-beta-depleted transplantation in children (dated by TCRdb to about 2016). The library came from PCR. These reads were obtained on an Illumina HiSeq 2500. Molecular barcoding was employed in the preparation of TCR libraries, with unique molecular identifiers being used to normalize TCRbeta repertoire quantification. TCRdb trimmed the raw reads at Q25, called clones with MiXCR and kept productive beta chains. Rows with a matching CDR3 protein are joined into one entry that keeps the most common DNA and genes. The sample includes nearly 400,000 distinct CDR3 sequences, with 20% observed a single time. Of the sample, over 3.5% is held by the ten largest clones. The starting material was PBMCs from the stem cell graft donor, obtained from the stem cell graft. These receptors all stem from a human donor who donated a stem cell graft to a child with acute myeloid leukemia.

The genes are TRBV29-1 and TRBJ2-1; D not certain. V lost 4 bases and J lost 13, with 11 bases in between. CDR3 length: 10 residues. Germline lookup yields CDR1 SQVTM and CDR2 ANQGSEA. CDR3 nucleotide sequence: TGCAGCGTTGGGCCGACGGAACAGTTCTTC. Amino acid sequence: CSVGPTEQFF.

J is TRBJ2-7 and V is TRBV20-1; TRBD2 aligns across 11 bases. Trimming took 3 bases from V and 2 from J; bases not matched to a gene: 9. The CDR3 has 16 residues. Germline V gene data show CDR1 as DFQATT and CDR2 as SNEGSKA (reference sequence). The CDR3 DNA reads TGCAGTGCTAGCCCGGGACTAGCGGTCGCTCCCTACGAGCAGTACTTC. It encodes CSASPGLAVAPYEQYF.

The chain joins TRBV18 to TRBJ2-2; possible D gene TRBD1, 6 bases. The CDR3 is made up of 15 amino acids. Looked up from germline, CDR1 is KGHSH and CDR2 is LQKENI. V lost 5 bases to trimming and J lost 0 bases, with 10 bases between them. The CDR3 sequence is CASSNRVTNTGELFF. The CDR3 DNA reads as TGTGCCAGCTCAAACAGGGTTACGAACACCGGGGAGCTGTTTTTT.

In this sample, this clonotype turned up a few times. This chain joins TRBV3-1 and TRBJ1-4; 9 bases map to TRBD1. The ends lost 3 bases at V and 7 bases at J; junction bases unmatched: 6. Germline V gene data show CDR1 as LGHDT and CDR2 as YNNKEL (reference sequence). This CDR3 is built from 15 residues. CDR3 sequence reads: CASSHRDREGEKLFF. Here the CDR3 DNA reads TGTGCCAGCAGCCACCGGGACAGGGAAGGTGAAAAACTGTTTTTT.

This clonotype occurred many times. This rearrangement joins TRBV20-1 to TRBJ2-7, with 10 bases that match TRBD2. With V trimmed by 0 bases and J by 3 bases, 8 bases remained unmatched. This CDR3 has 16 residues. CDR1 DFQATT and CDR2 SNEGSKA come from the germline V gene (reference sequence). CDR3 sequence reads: CSARDLGTSASYEQYF. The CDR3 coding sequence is TGCAGTGCTAGAGATCTCGGGACTAGCGCAAGCTACGAGCAGTACTTC.

In DNA form, the CDR3 reads TGTGCCAGCAGTAAGCTAGCGTTCGACGAGCAGTACTTC. As protein: CASSKLAFDEQYF. The genes are TRBV2 and TRBJ2-7, with D possibly being TRBD2 (6 bases). V was clipped by 5 bases and J by 5 bases, with 13 bases between them. The CDR3 has 13 residues. The germline V gene encodes CDR1 SNHLY and CDR2 FYNNEI.

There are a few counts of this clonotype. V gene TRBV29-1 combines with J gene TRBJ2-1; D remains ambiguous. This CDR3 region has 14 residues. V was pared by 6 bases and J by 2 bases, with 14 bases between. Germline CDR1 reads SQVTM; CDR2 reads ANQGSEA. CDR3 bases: TGCAGCGTCCCCTCCCGGAGAACCTACAATGAGCAGTTCTTC. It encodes CSVPSRRTYNEQFF.

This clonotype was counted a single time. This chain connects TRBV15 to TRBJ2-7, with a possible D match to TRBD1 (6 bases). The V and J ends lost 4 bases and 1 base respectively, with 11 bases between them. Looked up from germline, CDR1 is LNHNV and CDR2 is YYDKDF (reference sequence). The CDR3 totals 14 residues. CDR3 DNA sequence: TGTGCCACCAGCAACTACAGGGCATCCTACGAGCAGTACTTC. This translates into CATSNYRASYEQYF. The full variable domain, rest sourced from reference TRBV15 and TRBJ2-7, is DAMVIQNPRYQVTQFGKPVTLSCSQTLNHNVMYWYQQKSSQAPKLLFHYYDKDFNNEADTPDNFQSRRPNTSFCFLDIRSPGLGDTAMYLCATSNYRASYEQYFGPGTRLTVT.

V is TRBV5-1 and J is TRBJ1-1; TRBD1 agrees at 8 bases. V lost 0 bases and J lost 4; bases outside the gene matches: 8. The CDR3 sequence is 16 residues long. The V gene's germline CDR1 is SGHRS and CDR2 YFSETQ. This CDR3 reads CASSLVARGRGTEAFF. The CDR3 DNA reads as TGCGCCAGCAGCTTGGTTGCCAGGGGGCGAGGCACTGAAGCTTTCTTT.

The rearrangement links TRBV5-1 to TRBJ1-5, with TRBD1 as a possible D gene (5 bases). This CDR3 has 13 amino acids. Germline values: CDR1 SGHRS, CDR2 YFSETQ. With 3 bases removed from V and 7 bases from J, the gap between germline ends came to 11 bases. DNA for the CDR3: TGCGCCAGCAGCTGGAACACAGGACAGCCCCAGCATTTT. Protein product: CASSWNTGQPQHF.

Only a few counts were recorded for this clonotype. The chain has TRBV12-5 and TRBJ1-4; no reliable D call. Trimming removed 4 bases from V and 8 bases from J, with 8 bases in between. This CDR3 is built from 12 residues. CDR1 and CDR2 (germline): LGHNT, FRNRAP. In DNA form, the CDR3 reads TGTGCTAGTGGTTCCCCTGGAGAAAAACTGTTTTTT. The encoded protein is CASGSPGEKLFF.

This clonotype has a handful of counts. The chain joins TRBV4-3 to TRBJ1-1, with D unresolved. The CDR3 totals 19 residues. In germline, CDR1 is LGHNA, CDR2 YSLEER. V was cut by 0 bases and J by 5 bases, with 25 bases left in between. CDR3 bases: TGCGCCAGCAGCCAAGATAATATGTGGGTCATCAAGGGTAGGACTGAAGCTTTCTTT. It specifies CASSQDNMWVIKGRTEAFF.

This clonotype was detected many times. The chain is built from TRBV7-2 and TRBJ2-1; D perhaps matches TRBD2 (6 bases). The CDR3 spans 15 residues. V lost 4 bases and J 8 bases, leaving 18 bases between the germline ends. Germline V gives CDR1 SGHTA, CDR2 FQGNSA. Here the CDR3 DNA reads TGTGCCAGCAGCTCTACCGCCCGCTGGAGGGATGAGCAGTTCTTC. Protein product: CASSSTARWRDEQFF. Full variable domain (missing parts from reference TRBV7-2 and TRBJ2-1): GAGVSQSPSNKVTEKGKDVELRCDPISGHTALYWYRQSLGQGLEFLIYFQGNSAPDKSGLPSDRFSAERTGGSVSTLTIQRTQQEDSAVYLCASSSTARWRDEQFFGPGTRLTVL.